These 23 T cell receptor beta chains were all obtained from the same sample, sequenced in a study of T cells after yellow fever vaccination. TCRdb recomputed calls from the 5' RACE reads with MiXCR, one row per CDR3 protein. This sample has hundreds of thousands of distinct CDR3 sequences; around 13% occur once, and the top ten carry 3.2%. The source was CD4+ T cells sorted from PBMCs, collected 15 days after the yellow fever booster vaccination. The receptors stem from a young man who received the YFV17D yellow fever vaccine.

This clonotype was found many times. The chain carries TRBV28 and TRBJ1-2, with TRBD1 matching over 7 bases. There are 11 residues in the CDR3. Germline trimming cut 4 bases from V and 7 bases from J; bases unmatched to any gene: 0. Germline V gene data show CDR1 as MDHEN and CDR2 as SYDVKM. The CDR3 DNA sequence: TGTGCCAGCAGTTCAGGGGGTGGCTACACCTTC. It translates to CASSSGGGYTF.

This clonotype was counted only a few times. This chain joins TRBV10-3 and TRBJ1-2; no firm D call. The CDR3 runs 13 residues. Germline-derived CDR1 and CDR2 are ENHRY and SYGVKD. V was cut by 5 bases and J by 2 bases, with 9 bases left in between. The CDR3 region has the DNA TGTGCCATCAGTTCCCAGACGAACTATGGCTACACCTTC. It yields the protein CAISSQTNYGYTF.

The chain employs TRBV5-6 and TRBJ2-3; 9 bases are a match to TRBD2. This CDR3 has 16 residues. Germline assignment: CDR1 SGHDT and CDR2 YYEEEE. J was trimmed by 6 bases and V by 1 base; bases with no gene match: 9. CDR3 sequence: CASSLRPGLAWDTQYF. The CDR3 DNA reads TGTGCCAGCAGCTTGAGACCGGGACTAGCATGGGATACGCAGTATTTT.

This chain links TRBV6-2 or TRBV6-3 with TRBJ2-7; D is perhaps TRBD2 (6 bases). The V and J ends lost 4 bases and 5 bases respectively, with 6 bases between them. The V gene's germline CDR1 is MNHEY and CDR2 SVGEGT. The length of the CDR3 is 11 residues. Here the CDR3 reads CASSWGDEQYV. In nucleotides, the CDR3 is TGTGCCAGCAGTTGGGGGGACGAGCAGTACGTC.

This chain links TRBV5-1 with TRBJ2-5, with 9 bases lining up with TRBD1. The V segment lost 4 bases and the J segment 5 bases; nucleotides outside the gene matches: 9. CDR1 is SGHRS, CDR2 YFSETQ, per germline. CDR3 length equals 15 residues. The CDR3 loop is CASSPGTGNEETQYF. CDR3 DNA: TGCGCCAGCAGCCCAGGGACAGGGAACGAGGAGACCCAGTACTTC. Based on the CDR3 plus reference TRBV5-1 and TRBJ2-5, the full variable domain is KAGVTQTPRYLIKTRGQQVTLSCSPISGHRSVSWYQQTPGQGLQFLFEYFSETQRNKGNFPGRFSGRQFSNSRSEMNVSTLELGDSALYLCASSPGTGNEETQYFGPGTRLLVL.

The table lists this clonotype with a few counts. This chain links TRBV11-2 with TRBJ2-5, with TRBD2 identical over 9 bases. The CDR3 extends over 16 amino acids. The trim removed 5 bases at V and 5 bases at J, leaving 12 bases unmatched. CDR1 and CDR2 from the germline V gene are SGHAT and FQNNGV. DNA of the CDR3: TGTGCCAGCAGCAAAATTAGCGGGGGCCGGGGGGAGACCCAGTACTTC. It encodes CASSKISGGRGETQYF. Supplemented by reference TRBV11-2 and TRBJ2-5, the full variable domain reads EAGVAQSPRYKIIEKRQSVAFWCNPISGHATLYWYQQILGQGPKLLIQFQNNGVVDDSQLPKDRFSAERLKGVDSTLKIQPAKLEDSAVYLCASSKISGGRGETQYFGPGTRLLVL.

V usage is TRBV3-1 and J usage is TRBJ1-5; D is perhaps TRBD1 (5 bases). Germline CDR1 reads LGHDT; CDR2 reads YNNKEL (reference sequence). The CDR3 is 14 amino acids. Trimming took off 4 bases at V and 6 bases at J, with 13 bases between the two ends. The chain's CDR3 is CASSPQSGAQPQHF. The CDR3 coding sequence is TGTGCCAGCAGCCCCCAAAGCGGGGCTCAGCCCCAGCATTTT.

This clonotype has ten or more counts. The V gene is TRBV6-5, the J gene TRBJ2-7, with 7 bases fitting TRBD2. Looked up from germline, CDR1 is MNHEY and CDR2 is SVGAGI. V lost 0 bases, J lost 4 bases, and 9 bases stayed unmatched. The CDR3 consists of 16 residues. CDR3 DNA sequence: TGTGCCAGCAGTTACTCGAATCCCCGGGGAGGGTACGAGCAGTACTTC. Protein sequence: CASSYSNPRGGYEQYF.

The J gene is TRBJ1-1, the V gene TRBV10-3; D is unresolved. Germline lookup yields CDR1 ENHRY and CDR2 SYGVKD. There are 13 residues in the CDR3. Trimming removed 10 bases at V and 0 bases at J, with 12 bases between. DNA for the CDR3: TGTGCCACCGAACGCAGTATGAACACTGAAGCTTTCTTT. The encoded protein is CATERSMNTEAFF.

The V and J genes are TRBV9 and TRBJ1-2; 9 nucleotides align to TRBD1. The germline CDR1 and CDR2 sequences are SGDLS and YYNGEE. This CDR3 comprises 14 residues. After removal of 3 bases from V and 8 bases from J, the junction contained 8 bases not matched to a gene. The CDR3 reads CASSASGTGSGYTF. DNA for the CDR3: TGTGCCAGCAGCGCGTCAGGGACAGGGTCGGGCTACACCTTC.

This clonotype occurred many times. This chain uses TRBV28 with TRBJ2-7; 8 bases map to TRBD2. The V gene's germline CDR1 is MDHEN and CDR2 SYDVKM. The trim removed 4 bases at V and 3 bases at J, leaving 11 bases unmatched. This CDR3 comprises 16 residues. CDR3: CASSSRGSGAVYEQYV. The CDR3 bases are TGTGCCAGCAGTTCCCGGGGTAGCGGGGCTGTCTACGAGCAGTACGTC.

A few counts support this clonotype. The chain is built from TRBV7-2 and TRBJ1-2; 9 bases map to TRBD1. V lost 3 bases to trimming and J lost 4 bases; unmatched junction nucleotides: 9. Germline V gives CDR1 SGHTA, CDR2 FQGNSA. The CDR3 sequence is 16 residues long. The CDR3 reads CASSFAGTGTFYGYTF. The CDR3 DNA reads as TGTGCCAGCAGCTTCGCCGGGACAGGGACCTTCTATGGCTACACCTTC.

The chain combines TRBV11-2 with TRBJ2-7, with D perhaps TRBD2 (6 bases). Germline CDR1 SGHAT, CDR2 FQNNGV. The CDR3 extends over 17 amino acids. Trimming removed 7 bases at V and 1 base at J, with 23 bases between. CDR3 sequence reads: CASTPWVGGSVSYEQYF. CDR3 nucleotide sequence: TGTGCCAGCACCCCCTGGGTGGGGGGTAGCGTTTCCTACGAGCAGTACTTC.

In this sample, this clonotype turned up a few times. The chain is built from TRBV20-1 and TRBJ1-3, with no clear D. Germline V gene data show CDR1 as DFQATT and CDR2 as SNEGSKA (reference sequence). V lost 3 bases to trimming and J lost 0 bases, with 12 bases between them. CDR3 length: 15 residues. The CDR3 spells CSASRAGSSGNTIYF. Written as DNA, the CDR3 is TGCAGTGCTAGTCGGGCTGGGAGCTCTGGAAACACCATATATTTT.

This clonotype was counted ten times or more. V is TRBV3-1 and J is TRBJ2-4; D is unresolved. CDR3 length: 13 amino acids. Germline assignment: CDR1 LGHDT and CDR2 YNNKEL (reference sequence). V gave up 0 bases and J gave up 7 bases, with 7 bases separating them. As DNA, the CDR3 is TGTGCCAGCAGCCAAGACAGGCGGAACATTCAGTACTTC. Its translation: CASSQDRRNIQYF.

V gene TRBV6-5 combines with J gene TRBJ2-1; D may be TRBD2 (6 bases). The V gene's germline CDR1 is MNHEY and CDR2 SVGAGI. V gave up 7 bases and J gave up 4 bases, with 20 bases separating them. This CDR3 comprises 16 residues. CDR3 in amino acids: CASTNGISSGYNEQFF. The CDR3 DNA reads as TGTGCCAGCACCAACGGGATTTCCAGCGGGTACAATGAGCAGTTCTTC.

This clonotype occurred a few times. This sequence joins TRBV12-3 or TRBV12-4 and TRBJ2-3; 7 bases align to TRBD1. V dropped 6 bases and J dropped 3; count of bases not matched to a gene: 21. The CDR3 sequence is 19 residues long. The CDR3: CASRPLPTINRGRTDTQYF. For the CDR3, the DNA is TGTGCCAGCAGACCTCTACCCACAATCAACAGGGGACGGACAGATACGCAGTATTTT.

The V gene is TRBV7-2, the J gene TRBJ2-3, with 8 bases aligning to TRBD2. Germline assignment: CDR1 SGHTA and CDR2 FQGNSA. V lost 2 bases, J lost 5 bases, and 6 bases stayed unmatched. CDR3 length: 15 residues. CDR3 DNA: TGTGCCAGCAGCTTAAACAGCGGGGGACAAGATACGCAGTATTTT. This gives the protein CASSLNSGGQDTQYF.

In nucleotides, the CDR3 is TGCGCCAGCAGCTTGGATGCTGGGTCTGGTGGTAAACTGTTTTTT. As protein: CASSLDAGSGGKLFF. The chain has TRBV5-1 and TRBJ1-4; D gene uncertain. Trimming removed 0 bases from V and 11 bases from J, with 17 bases in between. Germline V CDR1 and CDR2: SGHRS, YFSETQ. The CDR3 covers 15 residues.

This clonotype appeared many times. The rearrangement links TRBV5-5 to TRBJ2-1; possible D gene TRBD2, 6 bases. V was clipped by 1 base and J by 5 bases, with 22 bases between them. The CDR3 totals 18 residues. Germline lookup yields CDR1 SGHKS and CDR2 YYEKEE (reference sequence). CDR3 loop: CASSLSPHAGLTNNEQFF. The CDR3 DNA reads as TGTGCCAGCAGCTTGTCCCCCCACGCGGGACTCACGAACAATGAGCAGTTCTTC.

The CDR3 spells CASSQVAGEKLFF. CDR3 sequence (DNA): TGCGCCAGCAGCCAAGTGGCAGGGGAAAAACTGTTTTTT. This chain joins TRBV4-1 and TRBJ1-4; TRBD1 might be the D (5 bases). Germline V lookup: CDR1 MGHRA, CDR2 YSYEKL. The CDR3 contains 13 residues. With 1 base removed from V and 8 bases from J, the gap between germline ends came to 8 bases.

Here the CDR3 reads CASSRQGAGGANVLTF. The CDR3 region has the DNA TGTGCCAGTAGTCGTCAGGGGGCCGGTGGGGCCAACGTCCTGACTTTC. The chain links TRBV19 to TRBJ2-6; 8 bases are shared with TRBD1. Per germline, CDR1 LNHDA and CDR2 SQIVND (reference sequence). The length of the CDR3 is 16 residues. After removal of 5 bases from V and 3 bases from J, the junction contained 6 bases not matched to a gene.

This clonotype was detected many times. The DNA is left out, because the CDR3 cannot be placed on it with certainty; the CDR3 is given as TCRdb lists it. CDR3 region: CSAPRDFGAGYTF. The chain links TRBV20-1 to TRBJ1-2. The CDR3 region is 13 residues in length, termini included. From germline, CDR1 is DFQATT and CDR2 SNEGSKA (reference sequence).